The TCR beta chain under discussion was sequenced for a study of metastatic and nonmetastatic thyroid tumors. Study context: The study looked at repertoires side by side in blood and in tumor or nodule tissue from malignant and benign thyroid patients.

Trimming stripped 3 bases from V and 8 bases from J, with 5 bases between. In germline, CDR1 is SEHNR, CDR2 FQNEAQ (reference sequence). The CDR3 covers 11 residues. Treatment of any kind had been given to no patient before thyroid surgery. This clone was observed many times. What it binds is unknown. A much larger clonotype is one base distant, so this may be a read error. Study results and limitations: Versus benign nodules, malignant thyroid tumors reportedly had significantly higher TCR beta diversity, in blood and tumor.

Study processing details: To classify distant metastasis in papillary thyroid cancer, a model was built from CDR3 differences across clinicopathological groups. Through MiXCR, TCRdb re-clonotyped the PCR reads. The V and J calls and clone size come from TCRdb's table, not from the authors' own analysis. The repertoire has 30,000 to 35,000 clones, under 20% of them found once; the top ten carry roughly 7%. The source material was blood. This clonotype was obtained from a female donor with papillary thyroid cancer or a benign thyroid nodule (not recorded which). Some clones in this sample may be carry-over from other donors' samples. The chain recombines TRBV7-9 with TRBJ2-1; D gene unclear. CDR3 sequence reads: CASSFLYEQFF. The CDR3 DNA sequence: TGTGCCAGCAGCTTTTTGTATGAGCAGTTCTTC. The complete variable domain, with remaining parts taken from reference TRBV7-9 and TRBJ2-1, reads DTGVSQNPRHKITKRGQNVTFRCDPISEHNRLYWYRQTLGQGPEFLTYFQNEAQLEKSRLLSDRFSAERPKGSFSTLEIQRTEQGDSAMYLCASSFLYEQFFGPGTRLTVL.